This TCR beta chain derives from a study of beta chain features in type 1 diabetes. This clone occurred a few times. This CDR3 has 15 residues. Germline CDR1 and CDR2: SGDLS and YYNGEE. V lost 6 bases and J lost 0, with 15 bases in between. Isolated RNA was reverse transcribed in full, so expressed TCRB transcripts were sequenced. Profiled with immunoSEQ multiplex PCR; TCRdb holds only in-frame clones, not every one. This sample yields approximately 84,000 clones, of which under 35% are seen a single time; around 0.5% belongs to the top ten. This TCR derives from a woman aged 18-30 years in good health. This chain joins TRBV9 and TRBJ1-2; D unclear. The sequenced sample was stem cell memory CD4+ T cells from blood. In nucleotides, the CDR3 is TGTGCCAGCAACAAAGGGAGTCCGACTAACTATGGCTACACCTTC. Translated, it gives CASNKGSPTNYGYTF. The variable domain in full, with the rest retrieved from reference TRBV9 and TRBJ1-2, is DSGVTQTPKHLITATGQRVTLRCSPRSGDLSVYWYQQSLDQGLQFLIQYYNGEERAKGNILERFSAQQFPDLHSELNLSSLELGDSALYFCASNKGSPTNYGYTFGSGTRLTVV.